The source of this T cell receptor beta chain is a study of T cell changes during pregnancy in multiple sclerosis. Measured with immunoSEQ multiplex PCR; TCRdb has only the in-frame clones, and not every one. The table includes around 34,000 clones, just over 90% detected once. The V end was cut by 6 bases, the J end by 2 bases, with 16 bases between. The CDR3 is made up of 15 amino acids. Per germline, CDR1 MNHNS and CDR2 SASEGT. The sample consisted of CD8+ T cells from peripheral blood mononuclear cells, taken before pregnancy. The receptor was derived from a female donor with multiple sclerosis, enrolled in a pregnancy study. The rearrangement links TRBV6-1 to TRBJ2-5; D is uncertain. Here the CDR3 reads CASRAGARPQETQYF. CDR3 coding DNA: TGTGCCAGCAGGGCCGGCGCTAGACCTCAAGAGACCCAGTACTTC.